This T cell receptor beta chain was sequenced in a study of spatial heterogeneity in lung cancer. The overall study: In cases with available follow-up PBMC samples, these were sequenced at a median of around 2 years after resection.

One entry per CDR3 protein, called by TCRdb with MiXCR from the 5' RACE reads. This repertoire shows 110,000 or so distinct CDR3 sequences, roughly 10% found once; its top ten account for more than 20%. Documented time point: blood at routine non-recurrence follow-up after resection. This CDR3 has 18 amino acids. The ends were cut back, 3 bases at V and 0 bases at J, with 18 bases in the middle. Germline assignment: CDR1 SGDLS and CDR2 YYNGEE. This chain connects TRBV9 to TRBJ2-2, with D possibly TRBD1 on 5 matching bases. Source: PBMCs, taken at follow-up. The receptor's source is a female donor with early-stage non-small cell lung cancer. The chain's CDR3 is CASSDALGHNANTGELFF. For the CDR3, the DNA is TGTGCCAGCAGCGATGCCCTTGGACATAACGCGAACACCGGGGAGCTGTTTTTT.